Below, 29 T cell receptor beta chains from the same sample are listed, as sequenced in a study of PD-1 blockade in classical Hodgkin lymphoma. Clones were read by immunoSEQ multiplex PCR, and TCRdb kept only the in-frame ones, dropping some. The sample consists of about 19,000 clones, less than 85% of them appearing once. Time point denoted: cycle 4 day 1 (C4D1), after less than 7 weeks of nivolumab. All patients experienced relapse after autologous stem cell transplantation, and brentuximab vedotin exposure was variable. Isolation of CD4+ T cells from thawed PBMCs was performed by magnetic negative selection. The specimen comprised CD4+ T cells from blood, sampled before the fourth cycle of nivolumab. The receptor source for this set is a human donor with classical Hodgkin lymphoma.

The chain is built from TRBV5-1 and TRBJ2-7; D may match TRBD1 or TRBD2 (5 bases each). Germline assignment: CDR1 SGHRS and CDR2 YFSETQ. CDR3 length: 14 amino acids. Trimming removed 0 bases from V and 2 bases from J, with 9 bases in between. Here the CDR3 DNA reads TGCGCCAGCAGCTTGGGTAGGGACGCCTACGAGCAGTACTTC. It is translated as CASSLGRDAYEQYF.

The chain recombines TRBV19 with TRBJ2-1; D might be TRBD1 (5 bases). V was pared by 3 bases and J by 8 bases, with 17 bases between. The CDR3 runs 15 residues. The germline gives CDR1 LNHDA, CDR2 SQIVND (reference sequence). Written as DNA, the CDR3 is TGTGCCAGTAGTATGTGGCAGGGCGCAAGGGATGAGCAGTTCTTC. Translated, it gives CASSMWQGARDEQFF.

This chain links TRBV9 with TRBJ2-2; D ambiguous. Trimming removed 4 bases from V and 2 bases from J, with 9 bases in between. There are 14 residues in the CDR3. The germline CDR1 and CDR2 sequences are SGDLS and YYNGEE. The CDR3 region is CASSPRSNTGELFF. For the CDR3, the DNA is TGTGCCAGCAGCCCGCGGTCAAACACCGGGGAGCTGTTTTTT.

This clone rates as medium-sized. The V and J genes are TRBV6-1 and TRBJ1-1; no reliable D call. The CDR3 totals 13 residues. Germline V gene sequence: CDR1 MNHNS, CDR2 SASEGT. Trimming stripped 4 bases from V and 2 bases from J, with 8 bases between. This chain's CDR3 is CASSVEINTEAFF. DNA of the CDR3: TGTGCCAGCAGTGTGGAGATAAACACTGAAGCTTTCTTT.

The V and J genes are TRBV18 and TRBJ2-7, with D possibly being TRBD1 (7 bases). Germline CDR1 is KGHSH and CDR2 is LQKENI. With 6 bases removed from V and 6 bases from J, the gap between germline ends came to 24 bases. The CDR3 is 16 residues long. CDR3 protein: CASSQNTGTVGGEQYF. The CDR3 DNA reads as TGTGCCAGCTCTCAAAACACCGGGACAGTCGGGGGCGAGCAGTACTTC.

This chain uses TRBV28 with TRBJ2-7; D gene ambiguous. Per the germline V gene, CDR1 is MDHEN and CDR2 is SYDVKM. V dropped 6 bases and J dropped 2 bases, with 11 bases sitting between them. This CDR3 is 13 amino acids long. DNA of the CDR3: TGTGCCAGCAGATTCACGGGCACCTACGAGCAGTACTTC. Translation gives CASRFTGTYEQYF.

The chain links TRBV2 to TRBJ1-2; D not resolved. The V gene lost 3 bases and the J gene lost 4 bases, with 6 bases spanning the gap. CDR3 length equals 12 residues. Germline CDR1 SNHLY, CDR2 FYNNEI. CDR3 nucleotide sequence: TGTGCCAGCAGTGACACCTTCTATGGCTACACCTTC. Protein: CASSDTFYGYTF.

CDR3 residues: CAWSVSLAGGTDTQYF. The DNA of the CDR3 is TGTGCCTGGAGTGTAAGCCTAGCGGGAGGCACAGATACGCAGTATTTT. This chain joins TRBV30 and TRBJ2-3; the match to TRBD2 covers 10 bases. With 0 bases clipped from V and 1 base from J, the junction kept 4 bases outside the gene matches. CDR3 size: 16 residues. Germline CDR1 GTSNPN, CDR2 SVGIG (reference sequence).

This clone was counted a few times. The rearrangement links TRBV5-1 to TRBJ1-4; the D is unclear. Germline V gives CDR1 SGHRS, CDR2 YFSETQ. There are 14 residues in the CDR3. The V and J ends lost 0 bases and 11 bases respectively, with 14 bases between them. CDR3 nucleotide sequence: TGCGCCAGCAGCTTGGGACACCGGGCGGAGAAACTGTTTTTT. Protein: CASSLGHRAEKLFF. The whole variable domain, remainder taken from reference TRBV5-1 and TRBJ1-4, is KAGVTQTPRYLIKTRGQQVTLSCSPISGHRSVSWYQQTPGQGLQFLFEYFSETQRNKGNFPGRFSGRQFSNSRSEMNVSTLELGDSALYLCASSLGHRAEKLFFGSGTQLSVL.

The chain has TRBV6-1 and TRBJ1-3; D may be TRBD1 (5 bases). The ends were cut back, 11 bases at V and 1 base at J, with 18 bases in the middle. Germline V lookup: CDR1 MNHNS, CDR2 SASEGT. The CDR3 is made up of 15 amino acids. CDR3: CAVARGAVSGNTIYF. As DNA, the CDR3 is TGTGCCGTAGCGCGAGGGGCTGTATCTGGAAACACCATATATTTT.

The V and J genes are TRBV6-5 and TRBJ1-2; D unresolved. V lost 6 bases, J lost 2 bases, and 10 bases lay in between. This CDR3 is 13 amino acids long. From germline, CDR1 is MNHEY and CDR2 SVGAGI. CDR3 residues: CASRRDINYGYTF. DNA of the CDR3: TGTGCCAGCAGGCGAGACATAAACTATGGCTACACCTTC.

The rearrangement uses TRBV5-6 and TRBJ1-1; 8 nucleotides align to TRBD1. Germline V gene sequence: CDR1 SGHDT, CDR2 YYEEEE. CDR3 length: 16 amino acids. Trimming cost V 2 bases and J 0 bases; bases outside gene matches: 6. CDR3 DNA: TGTGCCAGCAGCTTCCGGACAGGGACCATGAACACTGAAGCTTTCTTT. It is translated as CASSFRTGTMNTEAFF.

In DNA form, the CDR3 reads TGTGCCAGTATTACCGAGCGGGGCAAAAACATTCAGTACTTC. Its protein is CASITERGKNIQYF. The rearrangement uses TRBV19 and TRBJ2-4, with 7 bases identical to TRBD2. V lost 7 bases and J lost 3; bases outside the gene matches: 6. Germline CDR1 reads LNHDA; CDR2 reads SQIVND (reference sequence). The CDR3 runs to 14 residues.

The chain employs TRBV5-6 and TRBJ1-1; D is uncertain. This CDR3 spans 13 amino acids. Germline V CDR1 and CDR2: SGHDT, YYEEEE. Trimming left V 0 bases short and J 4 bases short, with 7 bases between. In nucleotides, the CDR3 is TGTGCCAGCAGCTTGGGGCAGAGCACTGAAGCTTTCTTT. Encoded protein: CASSLGQSTEAFF. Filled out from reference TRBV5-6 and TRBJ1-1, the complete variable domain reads DAGVTQSPTHLIKTRGQQVTLRCSPKSGHDTVSWYQQALGQGPQFIFQYYEEEERQRGNFPDRFSGHQFPNYSSELNVNALLLGDSALYLCASSLGQSTEAFFGQGTRLTVV.

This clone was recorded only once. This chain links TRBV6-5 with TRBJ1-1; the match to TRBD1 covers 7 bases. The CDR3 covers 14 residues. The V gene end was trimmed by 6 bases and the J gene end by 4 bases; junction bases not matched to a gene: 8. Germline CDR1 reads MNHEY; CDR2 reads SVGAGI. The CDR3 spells CASSLGGRGTEAFF. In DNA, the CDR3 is TGTGCCAGCAGCCTAGGGGGCCGGGGCACTGAAGCTTTCTTT.

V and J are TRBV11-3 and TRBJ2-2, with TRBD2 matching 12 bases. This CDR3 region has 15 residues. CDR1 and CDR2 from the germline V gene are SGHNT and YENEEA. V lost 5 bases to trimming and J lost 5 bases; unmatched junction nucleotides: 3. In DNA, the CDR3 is TGTGCCAGCAGCCCACTAGCGGGAGGAACCGGGGAGCTGTTTTTT. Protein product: CASSPLAGGTGELFF. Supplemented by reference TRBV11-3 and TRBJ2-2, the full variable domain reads EAGVVQSPRYKIIEKKQPVAFWCNPISGHNTLYWYLQNLGQGPELLIRYENEEAVDDSQLPKDRFSAERLKGVDSTLKIQPAELGDSAVYLCASSPLAGGTGELFFGEGSRLTVL.

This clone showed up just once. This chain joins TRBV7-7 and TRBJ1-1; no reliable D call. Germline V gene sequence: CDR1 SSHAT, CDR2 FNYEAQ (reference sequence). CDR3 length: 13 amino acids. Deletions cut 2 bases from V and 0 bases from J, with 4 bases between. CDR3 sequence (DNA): TGTGCCAGCAGCTTAAGTTTGAACACTGAAGCTTTCTTT. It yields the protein CASSLSLNTEAFF. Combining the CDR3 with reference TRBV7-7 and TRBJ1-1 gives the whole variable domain GAGVSQSPRYKVTKRGQDVTLRCDPISSHATLYWYQQALGQGPEFLTYFNYEAQPDKSGLPSDRFSAERPEGSISTLTIQRTEQRDSAMYRCASSLSLNTEAFFGQGTRLTVV.

CDR3 sequence reads: CATREGAGQGIGPNEKLFF. The CDR3 coding sequence is TGTGCCACCAGGGAGGGGGCAGGACAGGGGATCGGGCCTAATGAAAAACTGTTTTTT. V and J are TRBV10-3 and TRBJ1-4; TRBD1 agrees at 9 bases. The CDR3 has 19 residues. The junction had 21 bases not matched to a gene; V was cut back by 10 bases and J by 3 bases. In germline, CDR1 is ENHRY, CDR2 SYGVKD.

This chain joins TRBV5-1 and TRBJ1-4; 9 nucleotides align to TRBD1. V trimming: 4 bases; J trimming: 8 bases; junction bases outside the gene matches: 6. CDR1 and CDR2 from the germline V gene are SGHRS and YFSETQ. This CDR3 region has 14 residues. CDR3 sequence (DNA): TGCGCCAGCAGCAGGGGACAGGGTCGGGAAAAACTGTTTTTT. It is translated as CASSRGQGREKLFF.

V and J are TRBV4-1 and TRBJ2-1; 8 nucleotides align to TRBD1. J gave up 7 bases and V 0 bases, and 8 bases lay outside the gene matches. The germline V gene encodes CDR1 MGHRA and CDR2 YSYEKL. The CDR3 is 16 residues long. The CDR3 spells CASSQDPGQGVNEQFF. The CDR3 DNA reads TGCGCCAGCAGCCAAGATCCCGGACAGGGTGTGAATGAGCAGTTCTTC.

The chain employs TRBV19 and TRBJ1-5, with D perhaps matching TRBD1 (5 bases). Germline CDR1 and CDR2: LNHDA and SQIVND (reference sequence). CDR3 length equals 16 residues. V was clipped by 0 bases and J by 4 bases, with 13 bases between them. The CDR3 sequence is CASSIDLGRTNQPQHF. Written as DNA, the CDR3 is TGTGCCAGTAGTATAGATCTGGGGCGGACGAATCAGCCCCAGCATTTT.

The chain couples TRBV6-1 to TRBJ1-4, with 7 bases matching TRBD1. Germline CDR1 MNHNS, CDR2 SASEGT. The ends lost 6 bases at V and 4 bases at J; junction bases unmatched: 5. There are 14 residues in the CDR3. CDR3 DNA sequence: TGTGCCAGCAGGGGCCGGGACAGTAATGAAAAACTGTTTTTT. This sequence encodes CASRGRDSNEKLFF.

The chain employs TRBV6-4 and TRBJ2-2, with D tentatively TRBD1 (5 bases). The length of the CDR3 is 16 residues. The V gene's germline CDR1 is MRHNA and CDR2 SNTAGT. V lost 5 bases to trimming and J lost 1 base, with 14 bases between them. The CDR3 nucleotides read TGTGCCAGCAGTCTCCAGGGCGCCCGGAACACCGGGGAGCTGTTTTTT. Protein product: CASSLQGARNTGELFF.

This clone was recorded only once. The CDR3 here is CASSPRTFGELFF. The CDR3 nucleotides read TGTGCCAGCAGTCCCAGGACGTTCGGGGAGCTGTTTTTT. The chain couples TRBV11-2 to TRBJ2-2; no clear D. Germline V gives CDR1 SGHAT, CDR2 FQNNGV. The CDR3 contains 13 residues. The germline V and J ends were trimmed by 6 bases and 7 bases, with 12 bases remaining between them.

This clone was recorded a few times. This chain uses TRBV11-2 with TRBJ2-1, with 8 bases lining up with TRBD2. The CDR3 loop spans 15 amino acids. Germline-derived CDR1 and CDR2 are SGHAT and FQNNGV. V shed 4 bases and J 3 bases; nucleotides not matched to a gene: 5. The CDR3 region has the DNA TGTGCCAGCAGCTCCCGGGGGGGGTTCTACAATGAGCAGTTCTTC. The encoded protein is CASSSRGGFYNEQFF.

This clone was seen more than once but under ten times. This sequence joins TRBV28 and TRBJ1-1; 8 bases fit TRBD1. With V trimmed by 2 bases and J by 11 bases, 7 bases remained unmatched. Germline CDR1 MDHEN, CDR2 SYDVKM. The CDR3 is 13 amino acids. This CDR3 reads CASSLPPGGKAFF. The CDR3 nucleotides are TGTGCCAGCAGTTTACCCCCAGGGGGCAAGGCTTTCTTT. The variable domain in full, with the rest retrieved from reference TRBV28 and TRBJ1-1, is DVKVTQSSRYLVKRTGEKVFLECVQDMDHENMFWYRQDPGLGLRLIYFSYDVKMKEKGDIPEGYSVSREKKERFSLILESASTNQTSMYLCASSLPPGGKAFFGQGTRLTVV.

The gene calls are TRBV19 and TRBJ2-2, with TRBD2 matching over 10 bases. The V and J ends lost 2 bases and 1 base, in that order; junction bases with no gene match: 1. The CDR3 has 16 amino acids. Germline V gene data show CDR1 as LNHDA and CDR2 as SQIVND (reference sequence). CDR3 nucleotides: TGTGCCAGTAGTATACCTAGCGGGAGGAACACCGGGGAGCTGTTTTTT. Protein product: CASSIPSGRNTGELFF.

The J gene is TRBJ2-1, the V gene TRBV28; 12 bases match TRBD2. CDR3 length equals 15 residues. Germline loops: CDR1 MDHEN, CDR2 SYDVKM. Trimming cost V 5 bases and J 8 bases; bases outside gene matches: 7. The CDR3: CASSHPTSGGDEQFF. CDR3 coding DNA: TGTGCCAGCAGTCACCCGACTAGCGGGGGCGATGAGCAGTTCTTC.

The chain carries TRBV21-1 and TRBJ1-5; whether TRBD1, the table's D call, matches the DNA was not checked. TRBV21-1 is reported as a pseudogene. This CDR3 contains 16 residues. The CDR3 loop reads CASSKGTGGLNQPQHF. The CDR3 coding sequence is TGTGCCAGCAGCAAAGGGACAGGGGGCCTAAATCAGCCCCAGCATTTT.